The 8 T cell receptor beta chains reported below all come from one sample, sequenced in a study of Graves' ophthalmopathy and Graves' hyperthyroidism (dated by TCRdb to about 2018). TCRdb lists the instrument as Illumina HiSeq 2000. For repertoire sequencing, TCR beta CDR3 regions were amplified from RNA transcripts. The first round was an RT-PCR using HTBI primers with the Qiagen OneStep RT-PCR kit, and this first round was followed by a second-round multiplex PCR, then size selection and purification. TCRdb trimmed public reads at Q25 via fastp, called clones via MiXCR and kept in-frame beta chains. Rows matching on CDR3 protein sequence are summarized as one entry with the most common DNA and genes. This sample is represented by a few hundred thousand distinct CDR3 sequences; 35% to 40% of them were singletons. The top ten clones comprise over 3.5% of the sample. The sequenced sample was peripheral blood or thyroid tissue (not recorded which). The receptors were sampled from an adult man with Graves' hyperthyroidism.

This clonotype was found many times. The chain employs TRBV12-3 or TRBV12-4 and TRBJ1-1; D is unresolved. V was shortened by 3 bases and J by 0 bases, with 8 bases between the two germline ends. This CDR3 comprises 14 residues. DNA for the CDR3: TGTGCCAGCAGTTTTGGGAACATGAACACTGAAGCTTTCTTT. Translated: CASSFGNMNTEAFF.

Points on this clonotype: Since a much larger clone is just one base distant, this may be a read error. The genes are TRBV5-6 and TRBJ2-5, with TRBD1 as a possible D gene (6 bases). Trimming stripped 6 bases from V and 1 base from J, with 22 bases between. Germline V CDR1 and CDR2: SGHDT, YYEEEE. The CDR3 length is 17 residues. The CDR3: CASTAPGPRGVQETQYF. Here the CDR3 DNA reads TGTGCCAGCACCGCCCCCGGCCCCAGGGGAGTCCAAGAGACCCAGTACTTC.

A note on this clonotype: One end of the junction varies from germline; a read error may be responsible. V gene TRBV6-1 combines with J gene TRBJ1-4, with TRBD1 matching 8 bases. CDR3 length: 14 residues. CDR1 and CDR2 from the germline V gene are MNHNS and SASEGT. CDR3 loop: CASSESTGDQKLFF. The DNA for the CDR3 is TGCGCCAGCAGTGAGTCGACAGGGGATCAAAAACTGTTTTTT.

V and J are TRBV25-1 and TRBJ1-2; 8 nucleotides align to TRBD1. The CDR3 consists of 16 residues. Per the germline V gene, CDR1 is MGHDK and CDR2 is SYGVNS. V trimming: 1 base; J trimming: 5 bases; junction bases outside the gene matches: 9. CDR3 protein: CASSELEGTGSYGYTF. The CDR3 coding sequence is TGTGCCAGCAGTGAATTAGAGGGGACAGGCTCATATGGCTACACCTTC.

For this clonotype: Its ends do not fully match the called genes, so a read error is possible. The rearrangement uses TRBV2 and TRBJ1-2, with D possibly TRBD1 on 6 matching bases. The CDR3 totals 17 residues. Germline lookup yields CDR1 SNHLY and CDR2 FYNNEI. The CDR3 spells CASSQGNGVGGGYGYTF. In nucleotides, the CDR3 is TGCGCCAGCAGCCAAGGAAACGGCGTGGGGGGCGGGTATGGCTACACCTTC.

This clonotype was seen ten or more times. V is TRBV14 and J is TRBJ1-6, with D tentatively TRBD1 (6 bases). CDR1 and CDR2 (germline): SGHDN, FVKESK. The CDR3 is made up of 19 amino acids. The ends were cut back, 4 bases at V and 0 bases at J, with 19 bases in the middle. The CDR3 region has the DNA TGTGCCAGCAGCCCGGTGGGGACATCGGTGAGCTCCTATAATTCACCCCTCCACTTT. The encoded protein is CASSPVGTSVSSYNSPLHF.

This clonotype was recorded at least ten times. This chain links TRBV7-9 with TRBJ1-6; D gene uncertain. Germline lookup yields CDR1 SEHNR and CDR2 FQNEAQ (reference sequence). V dropped 2 bases and J dropped 0 bases, with 5 bases sitting between them. This CDR3 comprises 15 residues. CDR3 sequence: CASSLSSSYNSPLHF. CDR3 coding DNA: TGTGCCAGCAGCTTATCGAGCTCCTATAATTCACCCCTCCACTTT. Complete variable domain (other parts from reference TRBV7-9 and TRBJ1-6): DTGVSQNPRHKITKRGQNVTFRCDPISEHNRLYWYRQTLGQGPEFLTYFQNEAQLEKSRLLSDRFSAERPKGSFSTLEIQRTEQGDSAMYLCASSLSSSYNSPLHFGNGTRLTVT.

This clonotype has only a few counts. This chain uses TRBV30 with TRBJ2-2; no definite D call. V was shortened by 3 bases and J by 6 bases, with 8 bases between the two germline ends. Germline-derived CDR1 and CDR2 are GTSNPN and SVGIG (reference sequence). The CDR3 covers 12 residues. The CDR3 DNA reads TGTGCCTGGAGGAGTACTGCCGGGGAGCTGTTTTTT. Its translation is CAWRSTAGELFF.